Shown below are 2 T cell receptor beta chains from a single sample sequenced in a study of shared clonotypes between healthy human individuals (dated by TCRdb to about 2020). The library was obtained by the immunoSEQ multiplex PCR assay. TCRdb took this table from immuneACCESS and kept in-frame rearrangements with V and J called. Such tables lack part of the clones; where checked against another copy, unresolved V genes explain under half of the gap, and the rest is unexplained. A total of around 530,000 clones appear in this sample, roughly 79% of them only once. Of the sample, more than 10% is held by the ten largest clones. The specimen sequenced was PBMCs. The source is a woman in her thirties or forties in good health. Some clones in this sample may be carry-over from other donors' samples.

The V gene is TRBV9, the J gene TRBJ2-1, with TRBD2 identical over 7 bases. After removal of 2 bases from V and 7 bases from J, the junction contained 9 bases not matched to a gene. Germline values: CDR1 SGDLS, CDR2 YYNGEE. The CDR3 contains 15 residues. The CDR3 spells CASSVGLGDRNEQFF. The CDR3 coding sequence is TGTGCCAGCAGCGTCGGACTAGGGGATAGGAATGAGCAGTTCTTC.

This clone was recorded a few times. This is likely an artifact of a read error, given a far larger clone one base away. At the DNA level, this CDR3 is encoded by other sequences in the same sample as well. The V gene is TRBV4-2, the J gene TRBJ2-6, with D maybe TRBD2 (5 bases). Germline V gene lookup returns CDR1 LGHNA and CDR2 YNFKEQ. There are 16 residues in the CDR3. The CDR3 sequence: CASSQDLGSGANVLTF. The DNA of the CDR3 is TGTGCCAGCAGTCAAGATCTAGGGAGCGGGGCCAACGTCCTGACTTTC.